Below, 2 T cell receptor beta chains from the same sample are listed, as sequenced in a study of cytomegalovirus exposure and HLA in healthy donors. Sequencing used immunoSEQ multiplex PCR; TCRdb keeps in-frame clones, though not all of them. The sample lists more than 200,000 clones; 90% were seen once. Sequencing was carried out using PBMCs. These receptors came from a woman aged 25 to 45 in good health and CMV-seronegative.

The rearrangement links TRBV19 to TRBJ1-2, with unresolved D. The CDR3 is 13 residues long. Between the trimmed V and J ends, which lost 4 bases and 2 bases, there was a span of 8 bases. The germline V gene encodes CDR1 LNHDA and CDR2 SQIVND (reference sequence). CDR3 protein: CASSNRGNYGYTF. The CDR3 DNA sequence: TGTGCCAGTAGTAATCGGGGAAACTATGGCTACACCTTC. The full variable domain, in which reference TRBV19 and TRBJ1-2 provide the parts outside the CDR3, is DGGITQSPKYLFRKEGQNVTLSCEQNLNHDAMYWYRQDPGQGLRLIYYSQIVNDFQKGDIAEGYSVSREKKESFPLTVTSAQKNPTAFYLCASSNRGNYGYTFGSGTRLTVV.

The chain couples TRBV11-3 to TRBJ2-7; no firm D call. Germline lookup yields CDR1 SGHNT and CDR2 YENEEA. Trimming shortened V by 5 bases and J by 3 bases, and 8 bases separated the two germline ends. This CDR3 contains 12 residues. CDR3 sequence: CASSPANYEQYF. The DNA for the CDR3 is TGTGCCAGCAGCCCTGCGAACTACGAGCAGTACTTC. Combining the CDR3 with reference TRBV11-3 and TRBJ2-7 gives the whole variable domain EAGVVQSPRYKIIEKKQPVAFWCNPISGHNTLYWYLQNLGQGPELLIRYENEEAVDDSQLPKDRFSAERLKGVDSTLKIQPAELGDSAVYLCASSPANYEQYFGPGTRLTVT.